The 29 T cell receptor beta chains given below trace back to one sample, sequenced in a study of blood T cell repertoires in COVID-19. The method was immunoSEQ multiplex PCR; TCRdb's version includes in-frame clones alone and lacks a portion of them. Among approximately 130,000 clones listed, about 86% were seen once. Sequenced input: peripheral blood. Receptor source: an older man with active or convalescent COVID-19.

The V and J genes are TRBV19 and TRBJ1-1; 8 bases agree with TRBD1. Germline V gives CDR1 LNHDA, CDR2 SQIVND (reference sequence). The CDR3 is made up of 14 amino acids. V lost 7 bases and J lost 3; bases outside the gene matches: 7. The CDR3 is CASTQGARYTEAFF. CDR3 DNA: TGTGCCAGTACGCAGGGGGCGCGGTACACTGAAGCTTTCTTT.

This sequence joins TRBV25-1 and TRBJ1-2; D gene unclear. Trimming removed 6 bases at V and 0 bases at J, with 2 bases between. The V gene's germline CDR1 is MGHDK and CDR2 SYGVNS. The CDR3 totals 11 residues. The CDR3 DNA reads TGTGCCAGCAGCTCTAACTATGGCTACACCTTC. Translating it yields CASSSNYGYTF.

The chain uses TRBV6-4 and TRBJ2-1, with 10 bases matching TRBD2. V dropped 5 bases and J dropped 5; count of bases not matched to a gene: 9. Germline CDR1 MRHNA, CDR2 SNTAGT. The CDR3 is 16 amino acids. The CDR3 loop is CASSLVGLAGDNEQFF. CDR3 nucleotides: TGTGCCAGCAGTCTGGTAGGGCTAGCGGGGGACAATGAGCAGTTCTTC.

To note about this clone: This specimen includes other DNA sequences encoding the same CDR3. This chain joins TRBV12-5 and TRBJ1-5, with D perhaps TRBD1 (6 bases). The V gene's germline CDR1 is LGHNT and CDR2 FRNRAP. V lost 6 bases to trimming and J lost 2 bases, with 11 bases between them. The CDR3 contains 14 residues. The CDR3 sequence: CASGSGVGNQPQHF. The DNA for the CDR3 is TGTGCTAGTGGATCAGGGGTCGGCAATCAGCCCCAGCATTTT.

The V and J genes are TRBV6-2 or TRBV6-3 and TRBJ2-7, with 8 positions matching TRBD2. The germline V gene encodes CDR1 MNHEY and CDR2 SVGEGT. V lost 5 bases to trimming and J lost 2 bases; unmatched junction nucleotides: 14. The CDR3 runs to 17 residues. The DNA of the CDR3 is TGTGCCAGCAGTCCCCCTCTCGGCGGGGGGACCGCCTACGAGCAGTACTTC. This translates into CASSPPLGGGTAYEQYF.

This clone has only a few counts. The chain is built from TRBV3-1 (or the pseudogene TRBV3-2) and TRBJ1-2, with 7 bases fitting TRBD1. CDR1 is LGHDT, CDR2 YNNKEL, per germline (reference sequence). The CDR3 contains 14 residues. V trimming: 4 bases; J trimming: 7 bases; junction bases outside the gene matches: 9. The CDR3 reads CASSLPGGGSGYTF. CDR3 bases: TGTGCCAGCAGCCTCCCGGGAGGGGGCAGTGGCTACACCTTC.

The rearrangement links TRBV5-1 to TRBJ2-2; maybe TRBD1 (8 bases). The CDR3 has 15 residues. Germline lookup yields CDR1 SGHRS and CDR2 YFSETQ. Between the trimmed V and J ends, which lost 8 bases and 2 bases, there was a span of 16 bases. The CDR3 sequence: CASSGQGLNTGELFF. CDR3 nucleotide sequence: TGCGCCAGTTCTGGACAGGGACTAAACACCGGGGAGCTGTTTTTT.

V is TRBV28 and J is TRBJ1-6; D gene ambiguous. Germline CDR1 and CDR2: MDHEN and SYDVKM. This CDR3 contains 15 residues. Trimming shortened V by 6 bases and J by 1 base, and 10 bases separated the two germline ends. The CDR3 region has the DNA TGTGCCAGCAGAGCGCAGAAGTCCTATAATTCACCCCTCCACTTT. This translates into CASRAQKSYNSPLHF.

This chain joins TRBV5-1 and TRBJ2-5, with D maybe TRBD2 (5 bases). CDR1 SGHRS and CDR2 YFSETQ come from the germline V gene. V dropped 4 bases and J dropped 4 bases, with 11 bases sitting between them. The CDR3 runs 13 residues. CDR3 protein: CASSVGLLETQYF. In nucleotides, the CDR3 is TGCGCCAGCAGCGTAGGACTTCTAGAGACCCAGTACTTC.

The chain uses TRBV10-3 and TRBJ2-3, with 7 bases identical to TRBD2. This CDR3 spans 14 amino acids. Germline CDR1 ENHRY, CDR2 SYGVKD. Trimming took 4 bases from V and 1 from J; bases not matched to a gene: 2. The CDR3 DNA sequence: TGTGCCATCAGTGCGGGGGGAGGCACAGATACGCAGTATTTT. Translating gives CAISAGGGTDTQYF.

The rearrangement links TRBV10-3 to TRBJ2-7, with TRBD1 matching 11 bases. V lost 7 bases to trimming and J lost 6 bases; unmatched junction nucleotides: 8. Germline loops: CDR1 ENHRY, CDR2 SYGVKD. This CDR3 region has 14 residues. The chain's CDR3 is CAIKRGQGEGEQYF. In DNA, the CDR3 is TGTGCCATCAAAAGGGGACAGGGGGAGGGCGAGCAGTACTTC.

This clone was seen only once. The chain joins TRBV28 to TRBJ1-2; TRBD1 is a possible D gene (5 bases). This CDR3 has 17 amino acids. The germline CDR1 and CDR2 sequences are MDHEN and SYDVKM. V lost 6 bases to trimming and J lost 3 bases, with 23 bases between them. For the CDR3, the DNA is TGTGCCAGCAGCACTGCGGGGGTCAGGGAGGAGGACTATGGCTACACCTTC. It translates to CASSTAGVREEDYGYTF.

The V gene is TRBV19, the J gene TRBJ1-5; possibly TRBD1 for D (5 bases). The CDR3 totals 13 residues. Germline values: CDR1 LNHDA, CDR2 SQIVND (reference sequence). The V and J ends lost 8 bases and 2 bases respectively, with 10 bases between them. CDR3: CASGGGGNQPQHF. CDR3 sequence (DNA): TGTGCCAGTGGCGGGGGGGGCAATCAGCCCCAGCATTTT.

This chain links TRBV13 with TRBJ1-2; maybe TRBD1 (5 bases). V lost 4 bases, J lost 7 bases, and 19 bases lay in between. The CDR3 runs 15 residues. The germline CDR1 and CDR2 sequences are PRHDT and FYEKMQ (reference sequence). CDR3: CASSSPLGDIGGYTF. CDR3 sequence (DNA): TGTGCCAGCAGCTCCCCGTTAGGGGATATTGGTGGCTACACCTTC.

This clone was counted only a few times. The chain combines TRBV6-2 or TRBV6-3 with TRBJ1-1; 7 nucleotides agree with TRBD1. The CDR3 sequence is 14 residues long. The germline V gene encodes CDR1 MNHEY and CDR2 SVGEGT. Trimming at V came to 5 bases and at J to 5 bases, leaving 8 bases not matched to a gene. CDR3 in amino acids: CASSGGQVLTEAFF. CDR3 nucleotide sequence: TGTGCCAGCAGTGGAGGACAGGTACTAACTGAAGCTTTCTTT.

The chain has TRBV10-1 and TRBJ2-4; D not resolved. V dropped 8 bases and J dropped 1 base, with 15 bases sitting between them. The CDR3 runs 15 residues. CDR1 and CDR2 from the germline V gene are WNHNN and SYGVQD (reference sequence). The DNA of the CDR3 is TGCGCCAGCCGCCACGTATCACTGGCCAAAAACATTCAGTACTTC. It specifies CASRHVSLAKNIQYF.

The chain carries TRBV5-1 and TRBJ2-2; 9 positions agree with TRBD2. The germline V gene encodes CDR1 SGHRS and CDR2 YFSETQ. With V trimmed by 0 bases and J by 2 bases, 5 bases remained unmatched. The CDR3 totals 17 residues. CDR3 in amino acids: CASSLAEAGGNTGELFF. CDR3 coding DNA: TGCGCCAGCAGCTTGGCCGAAGCGGGGGGCAACACCGGGGAGCTGTTTTTT.

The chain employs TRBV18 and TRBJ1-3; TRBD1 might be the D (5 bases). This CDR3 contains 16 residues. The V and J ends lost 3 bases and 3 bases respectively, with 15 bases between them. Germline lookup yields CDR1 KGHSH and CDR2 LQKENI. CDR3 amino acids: CASSPTTVSYGNTIYF. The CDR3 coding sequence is TGTGCCAGCTCACCGACGACAGTGAGCTATGGAAACACCATATATTTT.

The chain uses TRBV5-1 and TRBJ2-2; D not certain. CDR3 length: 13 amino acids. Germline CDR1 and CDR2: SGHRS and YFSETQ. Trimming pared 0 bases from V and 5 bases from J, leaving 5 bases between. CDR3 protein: CASSLAGTGELFF. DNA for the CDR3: TGCGCCAGCAGCTTGGCCGGGACCGGGGAGCTGTTTTTT.

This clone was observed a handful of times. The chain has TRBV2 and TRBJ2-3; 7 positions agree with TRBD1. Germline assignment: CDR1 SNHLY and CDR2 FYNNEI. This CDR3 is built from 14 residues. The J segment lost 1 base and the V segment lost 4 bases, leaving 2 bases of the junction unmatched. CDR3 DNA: TGTGCCAGCAGTGGACAGGGAGGCACAGATACGCAGTATTTT. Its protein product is CASSGQGGTDTQYF.

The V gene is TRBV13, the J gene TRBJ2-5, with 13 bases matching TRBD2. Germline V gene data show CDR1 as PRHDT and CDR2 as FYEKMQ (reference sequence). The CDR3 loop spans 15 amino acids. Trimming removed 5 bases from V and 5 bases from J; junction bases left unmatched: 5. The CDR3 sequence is CASSARTSGGETQYF. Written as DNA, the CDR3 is TGTGCCAGCAGCGCAAGGACTAGCGGGGGCGAGACCCAGTACTTC.

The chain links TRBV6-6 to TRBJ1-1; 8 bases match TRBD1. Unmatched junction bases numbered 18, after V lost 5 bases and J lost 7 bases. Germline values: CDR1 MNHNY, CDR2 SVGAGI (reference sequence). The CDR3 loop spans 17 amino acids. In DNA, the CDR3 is TGTGCCAGCAGTCCGGTGGGGGACAGGCGTCCTTACAATGAAGCTTTCTTT. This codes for CASSPVGDRRPYNEAFF.

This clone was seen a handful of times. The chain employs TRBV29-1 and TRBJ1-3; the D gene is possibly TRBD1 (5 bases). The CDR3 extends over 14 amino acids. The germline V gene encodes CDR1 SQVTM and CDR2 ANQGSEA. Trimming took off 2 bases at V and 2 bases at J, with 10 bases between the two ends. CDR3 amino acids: CSVETPGPGNTIYF. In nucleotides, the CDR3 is TGCAGCGTTGAAACCCCAGGGCCTGGAAACACCATATATTTT.

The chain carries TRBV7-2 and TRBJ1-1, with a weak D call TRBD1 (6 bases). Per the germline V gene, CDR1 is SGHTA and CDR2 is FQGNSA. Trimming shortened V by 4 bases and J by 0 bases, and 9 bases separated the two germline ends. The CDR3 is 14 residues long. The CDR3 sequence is CASSYRVMNTEAFF. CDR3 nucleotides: TGTGCCAGCAGCTACAGGGTAATGAACACTGAAGCTTTCTTT.

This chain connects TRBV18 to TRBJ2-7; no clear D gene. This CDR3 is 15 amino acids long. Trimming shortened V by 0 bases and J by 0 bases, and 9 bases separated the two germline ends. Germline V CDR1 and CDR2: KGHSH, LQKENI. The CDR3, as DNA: TGTGCCAGCTCACCACCGCCAGGATTCTCCTACGAGCAGTACTTC. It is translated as CASSPPPGFSYEQYF.

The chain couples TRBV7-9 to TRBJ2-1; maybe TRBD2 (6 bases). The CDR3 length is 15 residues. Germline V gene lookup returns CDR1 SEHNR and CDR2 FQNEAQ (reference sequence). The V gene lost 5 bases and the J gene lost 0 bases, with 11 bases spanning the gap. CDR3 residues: CASSPRGSSYNEQFF. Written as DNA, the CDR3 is TGTGCCAGCAGCCCCCGGGGGAGCTCCTACAATGAGCAGTTCTTC.

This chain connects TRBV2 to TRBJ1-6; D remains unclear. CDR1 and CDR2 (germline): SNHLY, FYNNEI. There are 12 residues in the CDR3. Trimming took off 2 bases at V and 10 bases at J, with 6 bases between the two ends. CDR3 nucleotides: TGTGCCAGCAGTGAACCTGCGTCACCCCTCCACTTT. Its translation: CASSEPASPLHF.

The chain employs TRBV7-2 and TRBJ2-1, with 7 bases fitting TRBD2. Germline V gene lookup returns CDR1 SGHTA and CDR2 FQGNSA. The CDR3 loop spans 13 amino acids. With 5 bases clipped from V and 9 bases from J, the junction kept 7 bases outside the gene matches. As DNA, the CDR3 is TGTGCCAGCAGCCTCTCGGGACTACTTGAGCAGTTCTTC. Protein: CASSLSGLLEQFF.

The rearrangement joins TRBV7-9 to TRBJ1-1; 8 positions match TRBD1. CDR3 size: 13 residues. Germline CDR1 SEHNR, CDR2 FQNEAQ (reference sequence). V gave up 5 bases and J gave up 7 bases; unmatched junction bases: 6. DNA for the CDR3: TGTGCCAGCAGCGGACAGGGATCCTATGAAGCTTTCTTT. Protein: CASSGQGSYEAFF.